This is a list of T cell receptor beta chains from one sample in a study of T cell responses to AZD1222 COVID-19 vaccine. Only in-frame clones appear in the TCRdb table, and some are missing; sequencing was by immunoSEQ multiplex PCR. The table includes about 85,000 clones, around nine tenths detected once. Sequenced here: peripheral blood, sampled on day 0 of AZD1222 vaccination. All receptors derive from an adult in good health. Both conserved end residues are part of each CDR3. Fields, in order: V gene, J gene, CDR3 protein.

TRBV5-5,TRBJ1-2,CASSFDLGVGGYTF
TRBV12-5,TRBJ2-1,CASGLPPLAGGRNEQFF
TRBV10-2,TRBJ1-6,CASSDRGRNSPLHF
TRBV5-4,TRBJ1-2,CASSQADRAYAGYTF
TRBV19,TRBJ2-7,CASSPFRTSGRRGEQYF
TRBV19,TRBJ2-1,CASSMSGRSYNEQFF
TRBV6-5,TRBJ2-7,CASSLRTDYEQYF
TRBV5-1,TRBJ2-3,CASRQETDTQYF
TRBV7-8,TRBJ2-7,CASSRGQFYEQYF
TRBV5-4,TRBJ1-2,CASSLDRGDYGYTF
TRBV10-2,TRBJ1-2,CASRDPATNYGYTF
TRBV3-1/TRBV3-2,TRBJ2-1,CASSQDARGGWQFF
TRBV6-5,TRBJ2-2,CASAVEPQFGELFF
TRBV28,TRBJ1-5,CASSTTQANQPQHF
TRBV14,TRBJ1-1,CASSQGGQAEAFF
TRBV5-1,TRBJ2-7,CASSLGQGANEQYF
TRBV19,TRBJ1-1,CASIGKGSTEAFF
TRBV5-6,TRBJ1-5,CASSLRDRSQPQHF
TRBV7-2,TRBJ2-4,CASSLSVGGRYF
TRBV12-3/TRBV12-4,TRBJ1-4,CASATVYNEKLFF
TRBV25-1,TRBJ2-5,CASSEGDQVWETQYF
TRBV28,TRBJ2-3,CASIAGVTTDTQYF
TRBV27,TRBJ2-2,CASSRKPSGLAGAGELFF
TRBV5-1,TRBJ2-3,CASSLVTGGSTDTQYF
TRBV6-2/TRBV6-3,TRBJ2-7,CASSWDTTLRRQYF
TRBV4-3,TRBJ2-1,CASSQGLVVPGGQFF